Following are 17 T cell receptor beta chains from one sample sequenced in a study of T cell responses to AZD1222 COVID-19 vaccine. Here immunoSEQ multiplex PCR was the method, and the copy in TCRdb shows in-frame clones only, minus some. The sample lists 70,000 to 95,000 clones; roughly 84% were seen once. This specimen consisted of peripheral blood, obtained 28 days after the second AZD1222 dose. All receptors come from an adult who received the AZD1222 COVID-19 vaccine.

V is TRBV11-2 and J is TRBJ2-1, with 11 bases that match TRBD1. CDR3 size: 18 residues. Germline CDR1 reads SGHAT; CDR2 reads FQNNGV. J gave up 7 bases and V 1 base, and 12 bases lay outside the gene matches. The CDR3 coding sequence is TGTGCCAGCAGCTTAGTCCGGGACAGGGGGGCAATTAAAAATGAGCAGTTCTTC. Translation gives CASSLVRDRGAIKNEQFF.

In this sample, this clone turned up a few times. The chain is built from TRBV27 and TRBJ2-7; TRBD2 aligns across 8 bases. V gave up 4 bases and J gave up 7 bases; unmatched junction bases: 6. Per germline, CDR1 MNHEY and CDR2 SMNVEV (reference sequence). The CDR3 sequence is 13 residues long. Here the CDR3 reads CASSWAGGGEQYF. The DNA for the CDR3 is TGTGCCAGCAGTTGGGCGGGAGGAGGAGAGCAGTACTTC.

This chain joins TRBV2 and TRBJ2-3; D ambiguous. The V gene lost 7 bases and the J gene lost 2 bases, with 10 bases spanning the gap. Germline CDR1 and CDR2: SNHLY and FYNNEI. The CDR3 covers 13 residues. CDR3 residues: CASNQDLTDTQYF. CDR3 DNA sequence: TGTGCCAGCAATCAGGACCTCACAGATACGCAGTATTTT. The whole variable domain, filled in from reference TRBV2 and TRBJ2-3, reads EPEVTQTPSHQVTQMGQEVILRCVPISNHLYFYWYRQILGQKVEFLVSFYNNEISEKSEIFDDQFSVERPDGSNFTLKIRSTKLEDSAMYFCASNQDLTDTQYFGPGTRLTVL.

V and J are TRBV6-2 or TRBV6-3 and TRBJ1-2; no definite D call. The V end was cut by 2 bases, the J end by 14 bases, with 15 bases between. CDR1 is MNHEY, CDR2 SVGEGT, per germline. CDR3 length equals 12 residues. CDR3 protein: CASSYEKGAGTF. The CDR3 nucleotides read TGTGCCAGCAGTTACGAAAAGGGAGCGGGAACCTTC.

This rearrangement joins TRBV18 to TRBJ2-1; TRBD1 matches at 12 bases. The germline gives CDR1 KGHSH, CDR2 LQKENI. V lost 1 base and J lost 10; bases outside the gene matches: 11. This CDR3 has 17 residues. Written as DNA, the CDR3 is TGTGCCAGCTCACCACAAAGAGCCGGGACAGGGGGCGGGGAGCAGTTCTTC. Protein sequence: CASSPQRAGTGGGEQFF.

This chain uses TRBV28 with TRBJ1-4; 7 positions agree with TRBD1. Germline V gives CDR1 MDHEN, CDR2 SYDVKM. The CDR3 sequence is 14 residues long. Trimming cost V 7 bases and J 8 bases; bases outside gene matches: 10. The CDR3 bases are TGTGCCAGCACCAGGTCAGGGGGAGGGGAAAAACTGTTTTTT. Its translation is CASTRSGGGEKLFF. The whole variable domain, filled in from reference TRBV28 and TRBJ1-4, reads DVKVTQSSRYLVKRTGEKVFLECVQDMDHENMFWYRQDPGLGLRLIYFSYDVKMKEKGDIPEGYSVSREKKERFSLILESASTNQTSMYLCASTRSGGGEKLFFGSGTQLSVL.

The V and J genes are TRBV11-2 and TRBJ2-7, with 14 bases fitting TRBD2. The junction had 9 bases not matched to a gene; V was cut back by 2 bases and J by 3 bases. This CDR3 contains 18 residues. The V gene's germline CDR1 is SGHAT and CDR2 FQNNGV. The CDR3 DNA sequence: TGTGCCAGCAGCTTAAGGACTAGCGGGGGGACAGGTTACTACGAGCAGTACTTC. This codes for CASSLRTSGGTGYYEQYF. Complete variable domain (other parts from reference TRBV11-2 and TRBJ2-7): EAGVAQSPRYKIIEKRQSVAFWCNPISGHATLYWYQQILGQGPKLLIQFQNNGVVDDSQLPKDRFSAERLKGVDSTLKIQPAKLEDSAVYLCASSLRTSGGTGYYEQYFGPGTRLTVT.

The chain employs TRBV30 and TRBJ2-5, with a weak D call TRBD2 (7 bases). The germline gives CDR1 GTSNPN, CDR2 SVGIG (reference sequence). This CDR3 has 15 residues. V lost 3 bases to trimming and J lost 0 bases, with 14 bases between them. The CDR3 DNA is TGTGCCTGGAGCCAAGGGGGGGCGTACCAAGAGACCCAGTACTTC. It yields the protein CAWSQGGAYQETQYF.

This clone has just one count. The chain couples TRBV4-1 to TRBJ1-2; D is possibly TRBD1 (6 bases). Germline lookup yields CDR1 MGHRA and CDR2 YSYEKL. Between the trimmed V and J ends, which lost 6 bases and 7 bases, there was a span of 9 bases. The CDR3 runs 11 residues. CDR3 DNA: TGCGCCAGCAGAGAGGGGGTTGGCTACACCTTC. Its translation: CASREGVGYTF.

This clone came up once. The J gene is TRBJ2-5, the V gene TRBV24-1; D possibly matches TRBD1 or TRBD2 (6 bases each). V dropped 4 bases and J dropped 5 bases, with 19 bases sitting between them. The germline V gene has CDR1 KGHDR and CDR2 SFDVKD. This CDR3 is 16 amino acids long. CDR3 in DNA: TGTGCCACCAGTGAGCCTGGGGGCCCAGCGGGTGAGACCCAGTACTTC. As protein: CATSEPGGPAGETQYF.

The genes are TRBV6-5 and TRBJ2-1, with D uncertain. Trimming left V 6 bases short and J 0 bases short, with 6 bases between. The CDR3 is 13 amino acids. CDR1 and CDR2 (germline): MNHEY, SVGAGI. CDR3 residues: CASRFSSYNEQFF. The CDR3 DNA reads TGTGCCAGCAGATTTAGCTCCTACAATGAGCAGTTCTTC.

The chain uses TRBV7-3 and TRBJ1-6; a weak D match, TRBD1 (6 bases). This CDR3 contains 15 residues. CDR1 and CDR2 from the germline V gene are SGHTA and FQGTGA. V was cut by 5 bases and J by 2 bases, with 10 bases left in between. Here the CDR3 DNA reads TGTGCCAGCAGCACGGACAGTACCTATAATTCACCCCTCCACTTT. It codes for CASSTDSTYNSPLHF. The variable domain in full, completed from reference TRBV7-3 and TRBJ1-6, reads GAGVSQTPSNKVTEKGKYVELRCDPISGHTALYWYRQSLGQGPEFLIYFQGTGAADDSGLPNDRFFAVRPEGSVSTLKIQRTERGDSAVYLCASSTDSTYNSPLHFGNGTRLTVT.

The chain carries TRBV30 and TRBJ1-2, with TRBD1 matching 10 bases. The CDR3 covers 14 residues. J was trimmed by 8 bases and V by 2 bases; bases with no gene match: 8. Looked up from germline, CDR1 is GTSNPN and CDR2 is SVGIG (reference sequence). The CDR3 DNA sequence: TGTGCCTGGAGTACGGGACAGGGGACGGCCGGCTACACCTTC. It specifies CAWSTGQGTAGYTF.

CDR3 coding DNA: TGCGCCAGCAGCTATGGACAGGGCTACGAGCAGTACTTC. Its translation is CASSYGQGYEQYF. This chain links TRBV5-1 with TRBJ2-7, with TRBD1 matching 8 bases. CDR3 size: 13 residues. J was trimmed by 3 bases and V by 3 bases; bases with no gene match: 2. Germline values: CDR1 SGHRS, CDR2 YFSETQ.

The chain joins TRBV5-1 to TRBJ2-5, with a weak D call TRBD2 (6 bases). With 6 bases removed from V and 5 bases from J, the gap between germline ends came to 17 bases. The germline V gene has CDR1 SGHRS and CDR2 YFSETQ. There are 14 residues in the CDR3. CDR3 sequence: CASTPGEPWETQYF. CDR3 DNA sequence: TGCGCCAGCACCCCGGGGGAGCCTTGGGAGACCCAGTACTTC.

The CDR3 DNA reads TGTGCCAGTAGCATCGTCATGGGCGGCAATCAGCCCCAGCATTTT. Encoded protein: CASSIVMGGNQPQHF. The chain has TRBV19 and TRBJ1-5; no clear D gene. Germline CDR1 LNHDA, CDR2 SQIVND (reference sequence). The CDR3 has 15 amino acids. Trimming removed 6 bases at V and 2 bases at J, with 14 bases between.

The chain carries TRBV23-1 and TRBJ2-7; D remains ambiguous. TRBV23-1 is marked as an open reading frame, function uncertain. This CDR3 contains 11 residues. V was shortened by 6 bases and J by 3 bases, with 6 bases between the two germline ends. CDR3 amino acids: CASSPFYEQYF. Written as DNA, the CDR3 is TGCGCCAGCAGCCCGTTCTACGAGCAGTACTTC.